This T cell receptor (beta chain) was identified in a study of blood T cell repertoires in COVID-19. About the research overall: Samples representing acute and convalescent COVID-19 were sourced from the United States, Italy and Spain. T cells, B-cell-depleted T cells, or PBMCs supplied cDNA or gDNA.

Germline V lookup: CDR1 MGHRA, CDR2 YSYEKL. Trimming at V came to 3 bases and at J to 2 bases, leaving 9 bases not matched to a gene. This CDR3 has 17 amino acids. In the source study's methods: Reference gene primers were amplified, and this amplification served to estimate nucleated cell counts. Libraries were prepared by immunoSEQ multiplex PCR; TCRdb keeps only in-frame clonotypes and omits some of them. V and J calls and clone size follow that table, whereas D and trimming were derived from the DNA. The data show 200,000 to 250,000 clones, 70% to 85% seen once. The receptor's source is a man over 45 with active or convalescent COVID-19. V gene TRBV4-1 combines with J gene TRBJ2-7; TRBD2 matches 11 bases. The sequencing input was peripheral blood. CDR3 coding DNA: TGCGCCAGCAGCCACTACCTAGCGGGAGGCTTTCCCTACGAGCAGTACTTC. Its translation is CASSHYLAGGFPYEQYF.